The 12 T cell receptor beta chains listed next were all sequenced from one sample in a study of shared clonotypes between healthy human individuals. Profiling relied on immunoSEQ multiplex PCR, and the TCRdb table lists in-frame clones only, not all of them. Among around 1,000,000 clones, 60% to 80% were seen once, and the ten largest hold roughly 0.9%. The sequenced material came from memory CD4+ T cells from PBMCs. As to subset: CD45RA-negative fraction. The receptors stem from a man aged 18 to 30 in good health. Some clones in this sample may be carry-over from other donors' samples.

This chain connects TRBV7-8 to TRBJ2-1; D is tentatively TRBD1 or TRBD2 (5 bases each). The CDR3 length is 15 residues. Trimming removed 1 base at V and 5 bases at J, with 12 bases between. The germline V gene has CDR1 SGHVS and CDR2 FQNEAQ. The CDR3 reads CASSLGDLKDNEQFF. In DNA, the CDR3 is TGTGCCAGCAGCTTAGGGGACCTTAAAGACAATGAGCAGTTCTTC.

The chain combines TRBV5-4 with TRBJ2-7; TRBD2 aligns across 14 bases. Germline V gives CDR1 SGHNT, CDR2 YYREEE (reference sequence). The J segment lost 11 bases and the V segment lost 4 bases, leaving 14 bases of the junction unmatched. The CDR3 is 16 residues long. This chain's CDR3 is CASSTGLAGAPPREYF. CDR3 DNA sequence: TGTGCCAGCAGCACGGGACTAGCGGGAGCACCCCCACGGGAGTACTTC.

V is TRBV9 and J is TRBJ2-3, with D tentatively TRBD1 (6 bases). V lost 4 bases to trimming and J lost 2 bases, with 17 bases between them. This CDR3 is 16 amino acids long. Germline-derived CDR1 and CDR2 are SGDLS and YYNGEE. DNA for the CDR3: TGTGCCAGCAGCCCCAGCACAGGGCTACACACAGATACGCAGTATTTT. Amino acids: CASSPSTGLHTDTQYF.

Turning to this clone: Additional DNA sequences in this sample encode the identical CDR3. The chain uses TRBV18 and TRBJ2-7, with a weak D call TRBD2 (6 bases). The germline V gene has CDR1 KGHSH and CDR2 LQKENI. The CDR3 spans 15 residues. The V end was cut by 0 bases, the J end by 2 bases, with 11 bases between. Here the CDR3 DNA reads TGTGCCAGCTCACCACCGAGCGGGTCAACCTACGAGCAGTACTTC. It encodes CASSPPSGSTYEQYF.

V usage is TRBV5-1 and J usage is TRBJ2-3; D is unresolved. The CDR3 sequence is 14 residues long. V was shortened by 3 bases and J by 2 bases, with 10 bases between the two germline ends. CDR1 and CDR2 from the germline V gene are SGHRS and YFSETQ. CDR3 amino acids: CASSSLPPTDTQYF. The CDR3, as DNA: TGCGCCAGCAGCTCTCTTCCCCCCACAGATACGCAGTATTTT.

This rearrangement joins TRBV7-9 to TRBJ2-3; D is perhaps TRBD2 (5 bases). The length of the CDR3 is 12 residues. The V end lost 5 bases, the J end lost 8 bases, and 11 bases lay between the germline ends. CDR1 and CDR2 from the germline V gene are SEHNR and FQNEAQ (reference sequence). CDR3 coding DNA: TGTGCCAGCAGCGAAAAGGCGGGTACGCAGTATTTT. Encoded protein: CASSEKAGTQYF.

This chain uses TRBV28 with TRBJ2-7; 7 bases align to TRBD1. CDR1 MDHEN and CDR2 SYDVKM come from the germline V gene. J was trimmed by 3 bases and V by 8 bases; bases with no gene match: 13. The CDR3 length is 15 residues. CDR3 amino acids: CASWDTGAHYYEQYF. In DNA form, the CDR3 reads TGTGCCAGCTGGGATACAGGGGCCCACTACTACGAGCAGTACTTC.

The rearrangement joins TRBV28 to TRBJ2-1, with D possibly being TRBD2 (6 bases). CDR3 length: 16 amino acids. CDR1 and CDR2 from the germline V gene are MDHEN and SYDVKM. V shed 6 bases and J shed 1 base, with 16 bases lying between them. Here the CDR3 DNA reads TGTGCCAGCAGCCGCCCTGGCGGGGAGTCCTACAATGAGCAGTTCTTC. This gives the protein CASSRPGGESYNEQFF.

This clone was detected a few times. The chain joins TRBV7-9 to TRBJ1-1; D ambiguous. This CDR3 contains 13 residues. Trimming removed 5 bases from V and 2 bases from J, with 9 bases in between. CDR1 and CDR2 from the germline V gene are SEHNR and FQNEAQ (reference sequence). CDR3 amino acids: CASSPRYNTEAFF. Here the CDR3 DNA reads TGTGCCAGCAGCCCTCGATACAACACTGAAGCTTTCTTT.

The CDR3 DNA follows: TGCGCCAGCAGCTTGGCTACTAGCGAGAGGCGGAATGAGCAGTTCTTC. Protein sequence: CASSLATSERRNEQFF. This chain uses TRBV5-1 with TRBJ2-1; 7 bases align to TRBD2. CDR1 is SGHRS, CDR2 YFSETQ, per germline. The CDR3 has 16 residues. J was trimmed by 7 bases and V by 0 bases; bases with no gene match: 10. Full variable domain (outside the CDR3, taken from reference TRBV5-1 and TRBJ2-1): KAGVTQTPRYLIKTRGQQVTLSCSPISGHRSVSWYQQTPGQGLQFLFEYFSETQRNKGNFPGRFSGRQFSNSRSEMNVSTLELGDSALYLCASSLATSERRNEQFFGPGTRLTVL.

This clone was detected a few times. CDR3 DNA sequence: TGTGCCAGCAGTCCCATTACAGGGGGCGGGGTACAGCCCCAGCATTTT. Protein: CASSPITGGGVQPQHF. The J gene is TRBJ1-5, the V gene TRBV28; TRBD1 aligns across 9 bases. CDR1 is MDHEN and CDR2 is SYDVKM in the germline V gene. The ends lost 5 bases at V and 7 bases at J; junction bases unmatched: 12. The CDR3 runs 16 residues.

V usage is TRBV9 and J usage is TRBJ2-7; TRBD1 aligns across 8 bases. V shed 0 bases and J 2 bases; nucleotides not matched to a gene: 4. This CDR3 is 15 amino acids long. CDR1 SGDLS and CDR2 YYNGEE come from the germline V gene. The CDR3 is CASSVDGQGAYEQYF. The CDR3 DNA reads as TGTGCCAGCAGCGTAGATGGACAGGGAGCCTACGAGCAGTACTTC.